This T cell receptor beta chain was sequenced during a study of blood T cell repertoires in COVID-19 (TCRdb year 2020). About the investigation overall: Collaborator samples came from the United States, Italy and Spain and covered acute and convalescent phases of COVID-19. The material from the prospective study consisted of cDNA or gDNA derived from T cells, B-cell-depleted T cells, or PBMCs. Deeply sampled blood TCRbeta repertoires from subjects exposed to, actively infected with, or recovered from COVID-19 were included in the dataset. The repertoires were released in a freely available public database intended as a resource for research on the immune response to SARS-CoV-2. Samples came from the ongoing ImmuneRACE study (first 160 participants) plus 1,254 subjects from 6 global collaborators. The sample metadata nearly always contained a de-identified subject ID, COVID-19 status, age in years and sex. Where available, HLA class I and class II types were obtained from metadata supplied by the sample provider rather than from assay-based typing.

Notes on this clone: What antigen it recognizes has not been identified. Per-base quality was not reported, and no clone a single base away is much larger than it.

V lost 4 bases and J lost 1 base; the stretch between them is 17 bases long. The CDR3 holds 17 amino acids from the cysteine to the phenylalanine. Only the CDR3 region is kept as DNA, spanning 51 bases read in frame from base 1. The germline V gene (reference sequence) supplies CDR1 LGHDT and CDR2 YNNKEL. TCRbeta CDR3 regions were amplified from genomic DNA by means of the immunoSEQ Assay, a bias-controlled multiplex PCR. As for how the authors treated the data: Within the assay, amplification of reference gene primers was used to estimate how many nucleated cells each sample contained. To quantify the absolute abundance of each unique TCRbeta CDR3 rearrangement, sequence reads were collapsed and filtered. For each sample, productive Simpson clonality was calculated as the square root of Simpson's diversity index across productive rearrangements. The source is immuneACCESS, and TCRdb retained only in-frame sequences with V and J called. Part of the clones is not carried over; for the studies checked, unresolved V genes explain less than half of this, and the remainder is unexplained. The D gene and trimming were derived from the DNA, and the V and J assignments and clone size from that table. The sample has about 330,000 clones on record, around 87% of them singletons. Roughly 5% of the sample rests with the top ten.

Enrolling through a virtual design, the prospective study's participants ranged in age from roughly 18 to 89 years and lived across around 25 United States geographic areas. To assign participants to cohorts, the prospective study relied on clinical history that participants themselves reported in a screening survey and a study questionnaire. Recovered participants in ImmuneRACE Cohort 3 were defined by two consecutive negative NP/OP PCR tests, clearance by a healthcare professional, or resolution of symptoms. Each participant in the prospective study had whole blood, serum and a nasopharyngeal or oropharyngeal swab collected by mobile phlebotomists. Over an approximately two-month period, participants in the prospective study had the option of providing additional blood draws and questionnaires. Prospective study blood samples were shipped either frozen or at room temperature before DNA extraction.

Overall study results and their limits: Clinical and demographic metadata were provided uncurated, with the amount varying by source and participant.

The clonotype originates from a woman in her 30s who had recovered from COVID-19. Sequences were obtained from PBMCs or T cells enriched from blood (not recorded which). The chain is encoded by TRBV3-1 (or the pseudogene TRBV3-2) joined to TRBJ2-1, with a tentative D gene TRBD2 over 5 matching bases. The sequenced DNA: TGTGCCAGCAGCCCCCGTTGGACTTTGGTTTCCTACAATGAGCAGTTCTTC. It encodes CASSPRWTLVSYNEQFF.